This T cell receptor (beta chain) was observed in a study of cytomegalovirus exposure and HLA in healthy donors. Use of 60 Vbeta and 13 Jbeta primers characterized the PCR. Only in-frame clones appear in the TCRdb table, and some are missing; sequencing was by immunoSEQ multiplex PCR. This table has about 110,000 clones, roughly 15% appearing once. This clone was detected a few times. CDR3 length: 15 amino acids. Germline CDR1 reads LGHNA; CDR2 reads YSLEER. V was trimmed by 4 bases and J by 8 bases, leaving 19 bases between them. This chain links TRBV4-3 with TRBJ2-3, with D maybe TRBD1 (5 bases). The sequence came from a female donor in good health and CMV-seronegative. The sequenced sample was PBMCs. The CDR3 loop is CASSPGSIERGTQYF. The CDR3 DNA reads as TGCGCCAGCAGCCCCGGCTCAATAGAAAGGGGTACGCAGTATTTT.